This T cell receptor beta chain appears in the sequencing data of a study of T cells after yellow fever vaccination. The overall study: Fractions of low cell number were prepared using SMART-Seq v4 Ultra Low Input. Broader study findings: The secondary T-cell response peaked on day 5, not day 15, but was weaker.

J was trimmed by 2 bases and V by 7 bases; bases with no gene match: 20. The CDR3 length is 20 residues. CDR1 is MNHNS and CDR2 is SASEGT in the germline V gene. Researchers made TCR cDNA using 5'RACE template switching, and this step added a universal primer site and UMIs. TCRdb processed the 5' RACE reads anew with MiXCR; each CDR3 protein has one entry. The repertoire holds more than 250,000 distinct CDR3 sequences, with around 7.3% as singletons. Turning to this clonotype: The antigen is unknown.

This clonotype originated in a man between 18 and 29 years old who received the YFV17D yellow fever vaccine. V is TRBV6-1 and J is TRBJ2-3; 11 bases match TRBD2. This material consisted of PBMCs, taken roughly 45 days after the first yellow fever vaccination. This CDR3 reads CASNRRPGRGTSGPTDTQYF. CDR3 nucleotide sequence: TGTGCCAGCAATAGAAGACCGGGCCGAGGGACTAGCGGACCCACAGATACGCAGTATTTT.